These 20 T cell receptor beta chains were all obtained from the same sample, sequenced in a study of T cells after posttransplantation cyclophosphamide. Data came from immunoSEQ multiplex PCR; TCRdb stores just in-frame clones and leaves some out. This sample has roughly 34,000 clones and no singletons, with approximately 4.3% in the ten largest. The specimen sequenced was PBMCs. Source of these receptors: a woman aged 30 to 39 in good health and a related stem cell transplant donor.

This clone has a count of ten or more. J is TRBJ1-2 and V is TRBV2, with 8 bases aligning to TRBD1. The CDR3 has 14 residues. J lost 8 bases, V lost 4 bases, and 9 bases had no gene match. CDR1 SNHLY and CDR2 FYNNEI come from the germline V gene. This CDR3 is CASSAGQGGVGYTF. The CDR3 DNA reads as TGTGCCAGCAGTGCCGGACAGGGCGGGGTCGGCTACACCTTC.

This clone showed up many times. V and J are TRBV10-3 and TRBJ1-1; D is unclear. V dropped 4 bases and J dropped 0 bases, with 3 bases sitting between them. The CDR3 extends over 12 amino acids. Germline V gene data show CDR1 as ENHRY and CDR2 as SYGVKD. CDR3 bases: TGTGCCATCAGTGCAGTGAACACTGAAGCTTTCTTT. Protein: CAISAVNTEAFF.

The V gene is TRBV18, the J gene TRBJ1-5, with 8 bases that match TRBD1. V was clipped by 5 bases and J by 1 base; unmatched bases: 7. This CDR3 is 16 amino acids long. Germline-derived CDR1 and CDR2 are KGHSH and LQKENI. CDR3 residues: CASSSQTGVSNQPQHF. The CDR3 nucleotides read TGTGCCAGCTCATCTCAGACAGGGGTGAGCAATCAGCCCCAGCATTTT. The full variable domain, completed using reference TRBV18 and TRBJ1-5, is NAGVMQNPRHLVRRRGQEARLRCSPMKGHSHVYWYRQLPEEGLKFMVYLQKENIIDESGMPKERFSAEFPKEGPSILRIQQVVRGDSAAYFCASSSQTGVSNQPQHFGDGTRLSIL.

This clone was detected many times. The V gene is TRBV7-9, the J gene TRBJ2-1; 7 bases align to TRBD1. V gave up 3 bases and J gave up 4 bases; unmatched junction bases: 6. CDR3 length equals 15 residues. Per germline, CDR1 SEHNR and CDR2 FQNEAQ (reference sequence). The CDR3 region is CASSLTGTAYNEQFF. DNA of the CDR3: TGTGCCAGCAGCTTGACCGGGACAGCGTACAATGAGCAGTTCTTC.

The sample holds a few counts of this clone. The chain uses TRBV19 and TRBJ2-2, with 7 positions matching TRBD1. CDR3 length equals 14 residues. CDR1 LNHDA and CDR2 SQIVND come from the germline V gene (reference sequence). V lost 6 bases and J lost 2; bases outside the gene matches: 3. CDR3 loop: CASRQGTNTGELFF. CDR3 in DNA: TGTGCCAGTAGACAGGGGACAAACACCGGGGAGCTGTTTTTT.

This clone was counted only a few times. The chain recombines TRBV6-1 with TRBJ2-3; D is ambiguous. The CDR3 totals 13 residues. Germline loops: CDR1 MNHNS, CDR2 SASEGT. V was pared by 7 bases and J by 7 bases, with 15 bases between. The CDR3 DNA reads TGTGCCAGCAAGGCGGCTATGATAAATACGCAGTATTTT. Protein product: CASKAAMINTQYF.

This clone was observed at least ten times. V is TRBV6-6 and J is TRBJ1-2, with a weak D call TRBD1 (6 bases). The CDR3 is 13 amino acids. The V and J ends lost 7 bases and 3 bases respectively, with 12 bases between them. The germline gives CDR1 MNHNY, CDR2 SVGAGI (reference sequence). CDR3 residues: CASTFDRYYGYTF. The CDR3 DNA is TGTGCCAGCACTTTCGACAGGTACTATGGCTACACCTTC.

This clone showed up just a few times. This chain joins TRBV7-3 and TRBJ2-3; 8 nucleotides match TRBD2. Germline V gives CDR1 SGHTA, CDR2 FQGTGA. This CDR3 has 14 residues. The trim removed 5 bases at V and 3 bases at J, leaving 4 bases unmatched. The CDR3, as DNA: TGTGCCAGCAGCAAGCGGGGGACAACAGATACGCAGTATTTT. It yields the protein CASSKRGTTDTQYF. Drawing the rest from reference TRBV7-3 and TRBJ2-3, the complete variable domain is GAGVSQTPSNKVTEKGKYVELRCDPISGHTALYWYRQSLGQGPEFLIYFQGTGAADDSGLPNDRFFAVRPEGSVSTLKIQRTERGDSAVYLCASSKRGTTDTQYFGPGTRLTVL.

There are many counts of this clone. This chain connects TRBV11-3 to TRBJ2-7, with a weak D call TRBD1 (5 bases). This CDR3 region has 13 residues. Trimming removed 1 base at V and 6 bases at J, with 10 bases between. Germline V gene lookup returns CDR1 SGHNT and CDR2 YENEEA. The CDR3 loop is CASSLGTSLEQYF. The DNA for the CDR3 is TGTGCCAGCAGCTTAGGGACAAGTCTCGAGCAGTACTTC.

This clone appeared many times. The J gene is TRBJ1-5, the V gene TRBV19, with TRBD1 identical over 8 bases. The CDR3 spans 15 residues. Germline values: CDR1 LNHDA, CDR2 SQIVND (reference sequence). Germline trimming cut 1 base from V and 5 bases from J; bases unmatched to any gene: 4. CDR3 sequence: CASSIVRTGYQPQHF. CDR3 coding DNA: TGTGCCAGTAGTATAGTAAGGACAGGGTATCAGCCCCAGCATTTT.

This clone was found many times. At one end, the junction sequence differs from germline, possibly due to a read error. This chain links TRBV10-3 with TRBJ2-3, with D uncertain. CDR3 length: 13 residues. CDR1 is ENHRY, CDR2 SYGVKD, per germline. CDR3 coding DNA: TGTGCCGTCAGTGGCCCCGGTACAGATACGCAGTATTTT. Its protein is CAVSGPGTDTQYF.

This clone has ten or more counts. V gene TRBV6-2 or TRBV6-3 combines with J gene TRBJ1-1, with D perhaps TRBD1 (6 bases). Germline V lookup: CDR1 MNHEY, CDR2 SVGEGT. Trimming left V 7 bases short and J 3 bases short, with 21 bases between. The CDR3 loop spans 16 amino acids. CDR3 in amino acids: CASTPGLAGADTEAFF. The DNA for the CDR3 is TGTGCCAGCACCCCGGGGTTGGCGGGGGCGGACACTGAAGCTTTCTTT.

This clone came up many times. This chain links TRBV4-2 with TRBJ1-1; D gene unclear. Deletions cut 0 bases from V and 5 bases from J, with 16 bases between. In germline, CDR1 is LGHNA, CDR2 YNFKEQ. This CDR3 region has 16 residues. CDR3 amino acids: CASSQDLVGEGTEAFF. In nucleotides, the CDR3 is TGTGCCAGCAGCCAAGATCTGGTAGGAGAAGGGACTGAAGCTTTCTTT.

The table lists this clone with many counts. CDR3 residues: CASSLGGDTGELFF. The DNA for the CDR3 is TGTGCCAGCAGTTTAGGGGGGGACACCGGGGAGCTGTTTTTT. V is TRBV12-3 or TRBV12-4 and J is TRBJ2-2; D may be TRBD2 (6 bases). The CDR3 length is 14 residues. The ends were cut back, 1 base at V and 3 bases at J, with 6 bases in the middle.

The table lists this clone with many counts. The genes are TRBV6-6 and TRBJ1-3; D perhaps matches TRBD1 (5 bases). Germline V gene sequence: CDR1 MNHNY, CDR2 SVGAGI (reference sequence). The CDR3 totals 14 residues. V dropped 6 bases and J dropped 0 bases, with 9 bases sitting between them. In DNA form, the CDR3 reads TGTGCCAGCAGCATCAGGGACTCTGGAAACACCATATATTTT. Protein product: CASSIRDSGNTIYF.

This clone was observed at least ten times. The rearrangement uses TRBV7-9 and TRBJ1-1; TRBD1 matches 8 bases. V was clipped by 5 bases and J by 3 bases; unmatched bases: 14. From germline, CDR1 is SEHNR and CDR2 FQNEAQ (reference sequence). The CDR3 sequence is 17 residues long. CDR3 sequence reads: CASSRPPWTGSDTEAFF. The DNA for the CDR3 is TGTGCCAGCAGCCGGCCCCCGTGGACAGGGTCCGACACTGAAGCTTTCTTT. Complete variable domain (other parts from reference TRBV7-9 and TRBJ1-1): DTGVSQNPRHKITKRGQNVTFRCDPISEHNRLYWYRQTLGQGPEFLTYFQNEAQLEKSRLLSDRFSAERPKGSFSTLEIQRTEQGDSAMYLCASSRPPWTGSDTEAFFGQGTRLTVV.

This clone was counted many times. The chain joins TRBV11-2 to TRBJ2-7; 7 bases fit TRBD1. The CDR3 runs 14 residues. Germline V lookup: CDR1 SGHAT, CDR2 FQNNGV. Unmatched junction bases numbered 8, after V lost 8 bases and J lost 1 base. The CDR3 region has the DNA TGTGCCAGCCGACCGGGACAGCGATCCTACGAGCAGTACTTC. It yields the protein CASRPGQRSYEQYF. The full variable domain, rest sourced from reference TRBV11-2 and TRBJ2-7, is EAGVAQSPRYKIIEKRQSVAFWCNPISGHATLYWYQQILGQGPKLLIQFQNNGVVDDSQLPKDRFSAERLKGVDSTLKIQPAKLEDSAVYLCASRPGQRSYEQYFGPGTRLTVT.

The CDR3 DNA reads as TGCGCCAGCAGCCAAGAAGGACAGGATTATCAGCCCCAGCATTTT. It encodes CASSQEGQDYQPQHF. The chain is built from TRBV4-1 and TRBJ1-5, with 7 bases fitting TRBD1. V gave up 0 bases and J gave up 5 bases; unmatched junction bases: 4. CDR3 size: 15 residues. Germline V CDR1 and CDR2: MGHRA, YSYEKL.

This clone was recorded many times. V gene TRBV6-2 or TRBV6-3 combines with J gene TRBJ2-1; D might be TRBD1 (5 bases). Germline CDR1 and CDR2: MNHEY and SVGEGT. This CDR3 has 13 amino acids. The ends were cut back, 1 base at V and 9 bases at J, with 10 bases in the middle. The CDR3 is CASSYWQGAEQFF. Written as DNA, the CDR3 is TGTGCCAGCAGTTACTGGCAGGGTGCTGAGCAGTTCTTC.

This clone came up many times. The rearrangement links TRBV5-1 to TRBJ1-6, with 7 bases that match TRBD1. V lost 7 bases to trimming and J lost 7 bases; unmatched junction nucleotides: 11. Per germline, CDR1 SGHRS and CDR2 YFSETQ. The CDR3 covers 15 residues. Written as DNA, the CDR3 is TGCGCCAGCCATAATAACCAGGGGGTCAATTCACCCCTCCACTTT. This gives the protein CASHNNQGVNSPLHF. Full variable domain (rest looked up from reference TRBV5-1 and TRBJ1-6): KAGVTQTPRYLIKTRGQQVTLSCSPISGHRSVSWYQQTPGQGLQFLFEYFSETQRNKGNFPGRFSGRQFSNSRSEMNVSTLELGDSALYLCASHNNQGVNSPLHFGNGTRLTVT.